This T cell receptor beta chain was captured by sequencing in a study of preoperative IRX-2 immunotherapy in early breast cancer. As for treatment: preoperative locoregional IRX-2 cytokine immunotherapy. Patients received preoperative, locoregional IRX-2 cytokine immunotherapy in a phase Ib study. Clones were read by immunoSEQ multiplex PCR, and TCRdb kept only the in-frame ones, dropping some. The repertoire includes about 98,000 clones, 86% of them detected once, and 2% to 2.5% sits in the top ten. The sequence was collected from a human donor with breast cancer. Sequencing used tumor tissue, obtained after IRX-2 immunotherapy.

The CDR3 region is CASSLGGLGGNTIYF. The CDR3 DNA is TGCGCCAGCAGCTTGGGAGGATTGGGGGGAAACACCATATATTTT. J is TRBJ1-3 and V is TRBV5-1; D is unresolved. V lost 0 bases to trimming and J lost 4 bases, with 11 bases between them. Germline CDR1 SGHRS, CDR2 YFSETQ. The CDR3 extends over 15 amino acids.